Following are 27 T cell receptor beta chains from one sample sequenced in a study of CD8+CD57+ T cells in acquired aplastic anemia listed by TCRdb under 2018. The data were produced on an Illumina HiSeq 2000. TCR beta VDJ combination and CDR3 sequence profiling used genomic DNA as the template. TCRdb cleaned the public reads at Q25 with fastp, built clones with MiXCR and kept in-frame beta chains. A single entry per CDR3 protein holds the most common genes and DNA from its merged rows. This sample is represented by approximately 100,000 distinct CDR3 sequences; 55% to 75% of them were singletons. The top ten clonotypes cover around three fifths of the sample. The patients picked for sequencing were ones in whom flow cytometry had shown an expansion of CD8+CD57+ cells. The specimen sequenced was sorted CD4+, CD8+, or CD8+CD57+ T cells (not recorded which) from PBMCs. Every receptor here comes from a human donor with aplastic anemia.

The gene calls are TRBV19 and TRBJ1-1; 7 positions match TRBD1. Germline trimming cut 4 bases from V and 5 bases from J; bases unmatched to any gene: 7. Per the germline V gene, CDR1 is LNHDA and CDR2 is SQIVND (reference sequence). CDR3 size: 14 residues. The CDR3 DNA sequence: TGTGCCAGTAGTAAACGACAGGGAAGGACTGAAGCTTTCTTT. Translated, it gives CASSKRQGRTEAFF.

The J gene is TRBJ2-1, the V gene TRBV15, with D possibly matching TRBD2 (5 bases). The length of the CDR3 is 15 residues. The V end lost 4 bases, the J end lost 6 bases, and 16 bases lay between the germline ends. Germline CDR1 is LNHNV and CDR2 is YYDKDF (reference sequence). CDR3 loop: CATSTYSGVRNEQFF. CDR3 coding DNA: TGTGCCACCAGCACCTACAGCGGAGTCCGCAATGAGCAGTTCTTC. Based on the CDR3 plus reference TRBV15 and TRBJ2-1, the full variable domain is DAMVIQNPRYQVTQFGKPVTLSCSQTLNHNVMYWYQQKSSQAPKLLFHYYDKDFNNEADTPDNFQSRRPNTSFCFLDIRSPGLGDTAMYLCATSTYSGVRNEQFFGPGTRLTVL.

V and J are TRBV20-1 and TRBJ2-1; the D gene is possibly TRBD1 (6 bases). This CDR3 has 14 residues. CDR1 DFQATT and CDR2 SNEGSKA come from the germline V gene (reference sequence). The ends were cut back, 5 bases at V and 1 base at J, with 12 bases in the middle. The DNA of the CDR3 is TGCAGTGCTTCAGGGGCGGTATCCTACAATGAGCAGTTCTTC. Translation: CSASGAVSYNEQFF.

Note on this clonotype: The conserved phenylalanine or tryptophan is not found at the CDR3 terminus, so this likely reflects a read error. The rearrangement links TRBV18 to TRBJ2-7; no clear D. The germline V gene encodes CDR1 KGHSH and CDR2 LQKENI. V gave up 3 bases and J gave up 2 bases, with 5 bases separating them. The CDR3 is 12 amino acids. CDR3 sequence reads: CASSPTAYEQYS. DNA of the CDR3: TGTGCCAGCTCACCCACCGCCTACGAGCAGTACTCC.

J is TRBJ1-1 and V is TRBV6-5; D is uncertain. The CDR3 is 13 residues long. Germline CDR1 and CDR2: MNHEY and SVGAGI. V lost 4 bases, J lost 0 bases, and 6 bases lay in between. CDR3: CASSSIVNTEAFF. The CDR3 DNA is TGTGCCAGCAGTTCCATAGTGAACACTGAAGCTTTCTTT.

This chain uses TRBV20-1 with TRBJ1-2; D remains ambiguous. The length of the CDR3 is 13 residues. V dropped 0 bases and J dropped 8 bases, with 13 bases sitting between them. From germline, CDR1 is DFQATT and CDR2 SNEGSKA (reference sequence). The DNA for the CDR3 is TGCAGTGCTAGAGATCCGGGGATGGGCGGCTACACCTTC. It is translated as CSARDPGMGGYTF.

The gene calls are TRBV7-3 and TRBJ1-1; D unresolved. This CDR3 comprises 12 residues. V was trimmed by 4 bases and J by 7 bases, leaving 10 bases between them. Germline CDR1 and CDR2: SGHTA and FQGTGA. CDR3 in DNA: TGTGCCAGCAGCTCGACACCCAATGAAGCTTTCTTT. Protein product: CASSSTPNEAFF.

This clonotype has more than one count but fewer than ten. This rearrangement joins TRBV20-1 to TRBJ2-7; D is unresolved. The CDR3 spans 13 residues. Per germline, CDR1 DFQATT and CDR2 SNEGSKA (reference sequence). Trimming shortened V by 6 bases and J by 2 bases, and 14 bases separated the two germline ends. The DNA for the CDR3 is TGCAGTGCGAGCGACGGCGCCACCTACGAGCAGTACTTC. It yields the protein CSASDGATYEQYF.

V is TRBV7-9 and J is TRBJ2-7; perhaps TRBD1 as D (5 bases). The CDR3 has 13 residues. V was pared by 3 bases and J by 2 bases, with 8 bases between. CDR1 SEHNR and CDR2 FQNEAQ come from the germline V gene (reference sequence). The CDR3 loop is CASSLDTPYEQYF. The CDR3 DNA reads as TGTGCCAGCAGCTTGGACACCCCCTACGAGCAGTACTTC.

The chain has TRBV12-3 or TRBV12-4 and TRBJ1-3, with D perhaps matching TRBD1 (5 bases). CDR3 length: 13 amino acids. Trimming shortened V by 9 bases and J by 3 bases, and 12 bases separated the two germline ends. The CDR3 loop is CASTRGLGNTIYF. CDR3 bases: TGTGCCAGTACCCGGGGCCTTGGAAACACCATATATTTT.

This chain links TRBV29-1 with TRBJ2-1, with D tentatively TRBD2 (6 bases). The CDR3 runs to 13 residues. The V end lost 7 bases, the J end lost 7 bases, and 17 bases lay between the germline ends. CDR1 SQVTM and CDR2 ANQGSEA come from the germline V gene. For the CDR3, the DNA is TGCAGCGCCATGCCCTCGGGGAGGAATGAGCAGTTCTTC. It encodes CSAMPSGRNEQFF.

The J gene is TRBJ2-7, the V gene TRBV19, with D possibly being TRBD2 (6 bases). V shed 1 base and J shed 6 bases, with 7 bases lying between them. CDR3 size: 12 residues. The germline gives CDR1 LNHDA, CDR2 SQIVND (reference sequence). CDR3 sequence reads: CASSIVGGEQYF. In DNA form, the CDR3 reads TGTGCCAGTAGTATAGTGGGGGGCGAGCAGTACTTC.

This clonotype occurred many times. The CDR3 DNA is TGCGCCAGCAGCCAAGGGTTCTACAATGAGCAGTTCTTC. It encodes CASSQGFYNEQFF. The chain uses TRBV4-1 and TRBJ2-1; no clear D gene. The CDR3 has 13 amino acids. V shed 1 base and J shed 3 bases, with 4 bases lying between them. The germline gives CDR1 MGHRA, CDR2 YSYEKL.

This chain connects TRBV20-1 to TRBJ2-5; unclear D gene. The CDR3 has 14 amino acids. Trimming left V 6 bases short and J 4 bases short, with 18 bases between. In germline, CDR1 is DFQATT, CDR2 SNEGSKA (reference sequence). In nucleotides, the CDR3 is TGCAGTGCGCCAAATCCACGAAGGTCAGAGACCCAGTACTTC. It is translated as CSAPNPRRSETQYF.

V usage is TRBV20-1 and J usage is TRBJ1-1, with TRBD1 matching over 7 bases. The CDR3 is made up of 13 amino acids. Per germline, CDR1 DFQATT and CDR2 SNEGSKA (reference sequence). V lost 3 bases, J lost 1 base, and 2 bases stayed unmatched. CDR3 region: CSARTGSNTEAFF. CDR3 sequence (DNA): TGCAGTGCTAGGACAGGGTCGAACACTGAAGCTTTCTTT.

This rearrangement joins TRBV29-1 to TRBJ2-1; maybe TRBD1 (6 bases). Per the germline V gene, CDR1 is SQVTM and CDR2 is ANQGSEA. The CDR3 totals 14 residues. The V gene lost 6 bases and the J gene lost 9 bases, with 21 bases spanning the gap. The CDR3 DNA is TGCAGCGTGTCTAGTGGGGGCCTTGTGGGTGAGCAGTTCTTC. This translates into CSVSSGGLVGEQFF.

CDR3 DNA sequence: TGTGCCACCAGTGACACAGATAGCTCCTACAATGAGCAGTTCTTC. Translated: CATSDTDSSYNEQFF. The chain carries TRBV24-1 and TRBJ2-1; D is unresolved. This CDR3 comprises 15 residues. Germline V gene sequence: CDR1 KGHDR, CDR2 SFDVKD. V was clipped by 4 bases and J by 0 bases, with 9 bases between them.

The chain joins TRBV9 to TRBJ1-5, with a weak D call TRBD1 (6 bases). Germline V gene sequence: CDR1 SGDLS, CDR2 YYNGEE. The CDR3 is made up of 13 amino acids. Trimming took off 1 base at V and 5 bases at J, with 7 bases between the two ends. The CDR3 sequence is CASSVRQDQPQHF. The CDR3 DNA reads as TGTGCCAGCAGCGTACGACAGGATCAGCCCCAGCATTTT.

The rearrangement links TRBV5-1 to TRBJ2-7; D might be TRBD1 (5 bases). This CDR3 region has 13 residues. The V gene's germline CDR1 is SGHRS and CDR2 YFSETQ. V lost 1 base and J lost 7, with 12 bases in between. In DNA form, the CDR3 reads TGCGCCAGCAGCTTGTCAGGGATCGAGGAGCAGTACTTC. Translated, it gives CASSLSGIEEQYF.

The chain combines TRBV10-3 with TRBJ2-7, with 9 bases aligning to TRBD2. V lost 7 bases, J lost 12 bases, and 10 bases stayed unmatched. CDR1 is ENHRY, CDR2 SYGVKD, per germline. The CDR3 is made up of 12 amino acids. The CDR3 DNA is TGTGCCATCATGGACGGCGGGAGGGCCCCGTACTTC. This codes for CAIMDGGRAPYF.

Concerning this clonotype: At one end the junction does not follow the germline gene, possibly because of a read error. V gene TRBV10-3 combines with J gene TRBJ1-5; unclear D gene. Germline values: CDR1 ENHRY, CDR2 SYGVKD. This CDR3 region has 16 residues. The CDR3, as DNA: TGTGCCATCAGTGAGGGGCGGATTCATAGCAATCGGCCCCAGCATTTT. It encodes CAISEGRIHSNRPQHF.

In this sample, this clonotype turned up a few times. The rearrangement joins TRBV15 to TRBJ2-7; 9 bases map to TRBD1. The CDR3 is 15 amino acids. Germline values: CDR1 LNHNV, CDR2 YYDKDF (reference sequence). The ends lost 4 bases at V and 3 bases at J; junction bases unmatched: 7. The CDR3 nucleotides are TGTGCCACCAGCATGGGACAGGGTGGTCTCTACGAGCAGTACTTC. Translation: CATSMGQGGLYEQYF.

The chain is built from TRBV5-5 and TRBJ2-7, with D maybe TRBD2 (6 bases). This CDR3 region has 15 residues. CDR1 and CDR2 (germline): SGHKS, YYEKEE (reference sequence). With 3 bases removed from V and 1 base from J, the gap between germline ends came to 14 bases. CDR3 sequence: CASSSRRDWSYEQYF. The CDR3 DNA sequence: TGTGCCAGCAGCTCACGTCGGGACTGGTCCTACGAGCAGTACTTC.

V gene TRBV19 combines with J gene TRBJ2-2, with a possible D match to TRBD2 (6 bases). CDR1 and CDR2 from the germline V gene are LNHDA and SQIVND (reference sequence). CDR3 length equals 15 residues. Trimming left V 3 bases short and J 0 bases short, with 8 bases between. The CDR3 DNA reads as TGTGCCAGTAGTATTGGGGGGTCGAACACCGGGGAGCTGTTTTTT. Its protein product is CASSIGGSNTGELFF.

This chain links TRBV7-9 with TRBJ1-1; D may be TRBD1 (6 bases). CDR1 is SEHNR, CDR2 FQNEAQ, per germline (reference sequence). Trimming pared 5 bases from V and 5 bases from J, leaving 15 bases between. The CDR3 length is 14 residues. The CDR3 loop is CASSPVGGSTEAFF. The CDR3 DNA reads TGTGCCAGCAGCCCGGTTGGGGGCTCTACTGAAGCTTTCTTT. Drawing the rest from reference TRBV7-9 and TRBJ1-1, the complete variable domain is DTGVSQNPRHKITKRGQNVTFRCDPISEHNRLYWYRQTLGQGPEFLTYFQNEAQLEKSRLLSDRFSAERPKGSFSTLEIQRTEQGDSAMYLCASSPVGGSTEAFFGQGTRLTVV.

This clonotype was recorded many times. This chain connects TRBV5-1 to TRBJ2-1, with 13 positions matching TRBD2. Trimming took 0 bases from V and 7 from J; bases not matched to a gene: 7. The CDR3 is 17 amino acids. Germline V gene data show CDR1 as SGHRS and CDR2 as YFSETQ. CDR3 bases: TGCGCCAGCAGCTTGGTACTAGCGGGAGGGCCAATTAATGAGCAGTTCTTC. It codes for CASSLVLAGGPINEQFF.

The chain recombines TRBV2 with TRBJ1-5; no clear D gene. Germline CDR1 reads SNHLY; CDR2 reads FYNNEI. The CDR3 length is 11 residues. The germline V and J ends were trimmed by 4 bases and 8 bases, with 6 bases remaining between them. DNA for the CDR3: TGTGCCAGCAGTGGGAAGGAGCCCCAGCATTTT. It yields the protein CASSGKEPQHF.